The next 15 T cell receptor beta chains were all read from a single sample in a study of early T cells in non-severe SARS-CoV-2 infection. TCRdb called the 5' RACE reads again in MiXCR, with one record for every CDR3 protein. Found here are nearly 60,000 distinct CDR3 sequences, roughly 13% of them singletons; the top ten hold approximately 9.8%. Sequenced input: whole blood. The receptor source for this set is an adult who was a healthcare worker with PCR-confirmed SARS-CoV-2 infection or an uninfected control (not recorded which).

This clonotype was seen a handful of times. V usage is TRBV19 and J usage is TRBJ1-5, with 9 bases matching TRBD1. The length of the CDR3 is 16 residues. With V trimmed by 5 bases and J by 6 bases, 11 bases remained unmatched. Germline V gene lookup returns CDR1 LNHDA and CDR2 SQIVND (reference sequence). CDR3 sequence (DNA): TGTGCCAGTAGTGTTGGGACAGGGAAACAATTTCAGCCCCAGCATTTT. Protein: CASSVGTGKQFQPQHF.

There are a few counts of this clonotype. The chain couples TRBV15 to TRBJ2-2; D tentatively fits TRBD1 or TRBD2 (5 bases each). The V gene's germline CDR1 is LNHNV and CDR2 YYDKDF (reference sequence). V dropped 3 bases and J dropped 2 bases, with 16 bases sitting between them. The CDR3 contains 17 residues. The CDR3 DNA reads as TGTGCCACCAGCAGGGAACCTTCGGGACCTAACACCGGGGAGCTGTTTTTT. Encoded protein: CATSREPSGPNTGELFF.

The CDR3 spells CASSRTTGNYGYTF. For the CDR3, the DNA is TGTGCCAGCTCACGAACAACAGGGAACTATGGCTACACCTTC. V usage is TRBV18 and J usage is TRBJ1-2; D possibly corresponds to TRBD1 (6 bases). Trimming took 4 bases from V and 2 from J, leaving 11 bases between them. This CDR3 is 14 amino acids long. From germline, CDR1 is KGHSH and CDR2 LQKENI.

The CDR3 is CAIRPGTSGRDEQFF. Here the CDR3 DNA reads TGTGCCATCAGGCCCGGGACTAGCGGGAGGGATGAGCAGTTCTTC. The gene calls are TRBV10-3 and TRBJ2-1, with TRBD2 matching over 16 bases. The V gene's germline CDR1 is ENHRY and CDR2 SYGVKD. This CDR3 is 15 amino acids long. V lost 6 bases to trimming and J lost 8 bases; unmatched junction nucleotides: 4.

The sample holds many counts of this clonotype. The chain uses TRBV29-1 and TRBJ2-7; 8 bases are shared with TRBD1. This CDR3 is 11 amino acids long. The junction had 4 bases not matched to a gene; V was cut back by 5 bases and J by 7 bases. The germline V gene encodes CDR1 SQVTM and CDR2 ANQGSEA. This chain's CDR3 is CSVRQGWEQYF. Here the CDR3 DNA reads TGCAGCGTTCGACAGGGGTGGGAGCAGTACTTC.

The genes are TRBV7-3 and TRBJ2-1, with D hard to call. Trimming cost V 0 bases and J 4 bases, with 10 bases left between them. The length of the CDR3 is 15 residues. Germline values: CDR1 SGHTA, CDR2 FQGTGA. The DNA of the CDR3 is TGTGCCAGCAGCTTAACCTCGGGTTTTTACAATGAGCAGTTCTTC. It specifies CASSLTSGFYNEQFF.

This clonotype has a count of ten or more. CDR3 amino acids: CASSSEGGATTDTQYF. CDR3 coding DNA: TGTGCCAGCAGCTCCGAGGGCGGGGCCACCACAGATACGCAGTATTTT. The J gene is TRBJ2-3, the V gene TRBV7-2, with D maybe TRBD2 (6 bases). The CDR3 runs 16 residues. The V gene lost 4 bases and the J gene lost 2 bases, with 16 bases spanning the gap. Germline V gene data show CDR1 as SGHTA and CDR2 as FQGNSA.

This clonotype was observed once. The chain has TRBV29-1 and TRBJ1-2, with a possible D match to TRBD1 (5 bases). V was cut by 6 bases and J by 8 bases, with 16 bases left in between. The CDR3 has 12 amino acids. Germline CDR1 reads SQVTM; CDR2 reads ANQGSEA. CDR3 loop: CSVEPQGGGYTF. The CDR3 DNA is TGCAGCGTGGAACCCCAGGGAGGCGGCTACACCTTC.

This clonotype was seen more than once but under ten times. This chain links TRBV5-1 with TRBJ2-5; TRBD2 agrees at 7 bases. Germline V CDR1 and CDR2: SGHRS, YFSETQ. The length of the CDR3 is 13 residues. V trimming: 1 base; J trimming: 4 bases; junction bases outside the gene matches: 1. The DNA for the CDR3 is TGCGCCAGCAGCTTGTGGGGGGGAGAGACCCAGTACTTC. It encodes CASSLWGGETQYF.

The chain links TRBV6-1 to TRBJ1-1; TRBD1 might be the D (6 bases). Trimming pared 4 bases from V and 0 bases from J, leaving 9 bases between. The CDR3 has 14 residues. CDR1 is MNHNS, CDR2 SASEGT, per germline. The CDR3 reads CASSAGAMNTEAFF. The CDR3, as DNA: TGTGCCAGCAGTGCGGGGGCTATGAACACTGAAGCTTTCTTT.

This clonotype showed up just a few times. The CDR3 loop is CASSIAGTGSSPLHF. The CDR3 nucleotides are TGTGCCAGCAGCATAGCCGGGACAGGGAGTTCACCCCTCCACTTT. The chain recombines TRBV11-2 with TRBJ1-6; 9 bases agree with TRBD1. The germline CDR1 and CDR2 sequences are SGHAT and FQNNGV. The CDR3 length is 15 residues. V trimming: 5 bases; J trimming: 9 bases; junction bases outside the gene matches: 8. Full variable domain (missing parts from reference TRBV11-2 and TRBJ1-6): EAGVAQSPRYKIIEKRQSVAFWCNPISGHATLYWYQQILGQGPKLLIQFQNNGVVDDSQLPKDRFSAERLKGVDSTLKIQPAKLEDSAVYLCASSIAGTGSSPLHFGNGTRLTVT.

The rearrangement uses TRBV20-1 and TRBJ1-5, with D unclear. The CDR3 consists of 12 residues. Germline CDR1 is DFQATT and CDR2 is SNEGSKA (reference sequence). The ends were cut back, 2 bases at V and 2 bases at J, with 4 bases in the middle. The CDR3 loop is CSARLGNQPQHF. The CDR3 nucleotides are TGCAGTGCTAGATTGGGCAATCAGCCCCAGCATTTT.

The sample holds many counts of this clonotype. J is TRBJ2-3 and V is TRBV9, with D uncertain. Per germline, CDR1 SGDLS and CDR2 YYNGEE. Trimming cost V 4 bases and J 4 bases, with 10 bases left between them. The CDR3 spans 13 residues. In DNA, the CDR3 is TGTGCCAGCAGCAAGACTCCCCCAGATACGCAGTATTTT. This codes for CASSKTPPDTQYF.

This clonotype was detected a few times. CDR3 DNA: TGTGCCAGCAGTTACTCTCTAGCGGGGGGGACAGATACGCAGTATTTT. Its protein is CASSYSLAGGTDTQYF. This chain joins TRBV6-5 and TRBJ2-3; TRBD2 agrees at 12 bases. Germline values: CDR1 MNHEY, CDR2 SVGAGI. CDR3 length equals 16 residues. V was pared by 0 bases and J by 3 bases, with 1 base of the junction left unmatched.

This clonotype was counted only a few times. CDR3 sequence: CASSQAGHYEKLFF. CDR3 nucleotides: TGCGCCAGCAGCCAAGCGGGACACTATGAAAAACTGTTTTTT. The chain recombines TRBV4-1 with TRBJ1-4; the D gene is possibly TRBD1 (6 bases). Trimming stripped 1 base from V and 6 bases from J, with 9 bases between. Germline V lookup: CDR1 MGHRA, CDR2 YSYEKL. The CDR3 contains 14 residues.